The 27 T cell receptor beta chains in this list originate from one sample, sequenced in a study of blood T cell repertoires in COVID-19. Measured with immunoSEQ multiplex PCR; TCRdb has only the in-frame clones, and not every one. Of around 93,000 clones listed, approximately 87% are singletons. The sequencing sample was made of peripheral blood. The receptors were gathered from a human donor in a cohort sampled during active COVID-19.

This clone was counted once. The CDR3 spells CASSLGSGGYNEQFF. The CDR3 DNA is TGTGCCAGCAGCTTAGGTAGCGGGGGCTACAATGAGCAGTTCTTC. The chain joins TRBV5-8 to TRBJ2-1; 9 bases fit TRBD2. CDR1 and CDR2 from the germline V gene are SGHTS and YDEGEE. J was trimmed by 3 bases and V by 2 bases; bases with no gene match: 3. The CDR3 sequence is 15 residues long.

The chain recombines TRBV5-1 with TRBJ2-3, with 8 positions matching TRBD2. The CDR3 extends over 17 amino acids. V dropped 0 bases and J dropped 3; count of bases not matched to a gene: 9. Germline lookup yields CDR1 SGHRS and CDR2 YFSETQ. In DNA form, the CDR3 reads TGCGCCAGCAGCTTGGACATCCGGACGGGAGGGACAGATACGCAGTATTTT. Translating gives CASSLDIRTGGTDTQYF.

This clone showed up just once. The chain recombines TRBV3-1 (or the pseudogene TRBV3-2) with TRBJ1-2, with D unclear. Germline V lookup: CDR1 LGHDT, CDR2 YNNKEL (reference sequence). The ends were cut back, 4 bases at V and 4 bases at J, with 10 bases in the middle. The CDR3 contains 13 residues. CDR3 loop: CASSLAGPYGYTF. DNA of the CDR3: TGTGCCAGCAGCCTGGCGGGCCCCTATGGCTACACCTTC.

The CDR3 coding sequence is TGTGCCAGCAGCTCAGTTGTGGAGACCCAGTACTTC. Translation: CASSSVVETQYF. J is TRBJ2-5 and V is TRBV7-2; the D is unclear. The germline V gene has CDR1 SGHTA and CDR2 FQGNSA. V shed 4 bases and J shed 5 bases, with 8 bases lying between them. The CDR3 loop spans 12 amino acids.

The chain employs TRBV10-3 and TRBJ1-4; 11 bases align to TRBD1. In germline, CDR1 is ENHRY, CDR2 SYGVKD. This CDR3 has 14 residues. The J segment lost 5 bases and the V segment lost 8 bases, leaving 4 bases of the junction unmatched. The CDR3 DNA is TGTGCCATCGGGACAGGGGGTGCCAATGAAAAACTGTTTTTT. This encodes CAIGTGGANEKLFF.

The DNA of the CDR3 is TGTGCCAGCAGCCGGACAGACTGGAACACTGAAGCTTTCTTT. The encoded protein is CASSRTDWNTEAFF. The chain employs TRBV6-5 and TRBJ1-1; TRBD1 might be the D (6 bases). V lost 6 bases and J lost 1, with 12 bases in between. The CDR3 extends over 14 amino acids. Germline CDR1 is MNHEY and CDR2 is SVGAGI.

This clone appeared a few times. This sequence joins TRBV12-3 or TRBV12-4 and TRBJ1-5; D is possibly TRBD1 (5 bases). The CDR3 is made up of 13 amino acids. Between the trimmed V and J ends, which lost 3 bases and 5 bases, there was a span of 8 bases. CDR3 sequence reads: CASSLGGDQPQHF. DNA of the CDR3: TGTGCCAGCAGTTTGGGGGGGGATCAGCCCCAGCATTTT.

The chain employs TRBV6-5 and TRBJ1-2, with a tentative D call TRBD1 (6 bases). CDR1 and CDR2 (germline): MNHEY, SVGAGI. The CDR3 extends over 16 amino acids. V was shortened by 0 bases and J by 8 bases, with 19 bases between the two germline ends. The CDR3 reads CASSYSSAGEWEGYTF. DNA of the CDR3: TGTGCCAGCAGTTACTCGAGCGCAGGGGAGTGGGAAGGCTACACCTTC.

The V gene is TRBV5-6, the J gene TRBJ1-5, with 7 bases fitting TRBD1. The CDR3 is made up of 14 amino acids. V dropped 4 bases and J dropped 9; count of bases not matched to a gene: 10. CDR1 SGHDT and CDR2 YYEEEE come from the germline V gene. The CDR3 sequence is CASSAGQISSPQHF. DNA for the CDR3: TGTGCCAGCAGCGCGGGACAGATTAGCTCGCCCCAGCATTTT. Together with reference TRBV5-6 and TRBJ1-5, the CDR3 gives the full variable domain: DAGVTQSPTHLIKTRGQQVTLRCSPKSGHDTVSWYQQALGQGPQFIFQYYEEEERQRGNFPDRFSGHQFPNYSSELNVNALLLGDSALYLCASSAGQISSPQHFGDGTRLSIL.

This chain uses TRBV19 with TRBJ2-2; TRBD1 agrees at 10 bases. J was trimmed by 2 bases and V by 7 bases; bases with no gene match: 7. The V gene's germline CDR1 is LNHDA and CDR2 SQIVND (reference sequence). The CDR3 consists of 16 residues. The CDR3: CASTQDRGPNTGELFF. As DNA, the CDR3 is TGTGCCAGTACTCAAGACAGGGGGCCCAACACCGGGGAGCTGTTTTTT.

The chain is built from TRBV27 and TRBJ1-2; 8 bases fit TRBD1. Germline V lookup: CDR1 MNHEY, CDR2 SMNVEV (reference sequence). CDR3 size: 15 residues. V shed 2 bases, J shed 1 base, and the junction held 3 bases outside the gene matches. This CDR3 reads CASSLRGQDNYGYTF. In DNA, the CDR3 is TGTGCCAGCAGTTTACGGGGACAGGATAACTATGGCTACACCTTC.

The sample holds a few counts of this clone. The rearrangement uses TRBV5-1 and TRBJ2-5; possible D gene TRBD2, 5 bases. Germline CDR1 is SGHRS and CDR2 is YFSETQ. The CDR3 length is 15 residues. The V end was cut by 4 bases, the J end by 1 base, with 14 bases between. The CDR3 DNA reads as TGCGCCAGCAGCGGCCGAATTGGACTCCAAGAGACCCAGTACTTC. Translated, it gives CASSGRIGLQETQYF.

This clone was detected once. The sample carries other DNA sequences with the same CDR3. The V call is TRBV29-1, the J call TRBJ1-2; 8 bases align to TRBD1. J lost 8 bases, V lost 1 base, and 9 bases had no gene match. The CDR3 is 14 amino acids. CDR1 is SQVTM and CDR2 is ANQGSEA in the germline V gene. CDR3 protein: CSVEAIDRGVGYTF. CDR3 in DNA: TGCAGCGTTGAAGCTATCGACAGGGGAGTCGGCTACACCTTC.

The chain uses TRBV9 and TRBJ2-3, with 12 bases lining up with TRBD1. V was pared by 3 bases and J by 3 bases, with 5 bases of the junction left unmatched. Germline assignment: CDR1 SGDLS and CDR2 YYNGEE. The CDR3 sequence is 16 residues long. The CDR3 DNA sequence: TGTGCCAGCAGCGAGGGGACAGGGGGCGAAACAGATACGCAGTATTTT. Its translation is CASSEGTGGETDTQYF. The entire variable domain, with the rest obtained from reference TRBV9 and TRBJ2-3, is as follows: DSGVTQTPKHLITATGQRVTLRCSPRSGDLSVYWYQQSLDQGLQFLIQYYNGEERAKGNILERFSAQQFPDLHSELNLSSLELGDSALYFCASSEGTGGETDTQYFGPGTRLTVL.

The chain links TRBV20-1 to TRBJ2-1; no definite D call. Trimming took off 3 bases at V and 0 bases at J, with 9 bases between the two ends. The CDR3 has 14 amino acids. The germline CDR1 and CDR2 sequences are DFQATT and SNEGSKA (reference sequence). In DNA form, the CDR3 reads TGCAGTGCTAGTGGCCCGAGCTCCTACAATGAGCAGTTCTTC. Translated: CSASGPSSYNEQFF.

This chain uses TRBV2 with TRBJ1-1, with 8 bases that match TRBD1. The CDR3 has 17 amino acids. V gave up 2 bases and J gave up 5 bases; unmatched junction bases: 13. CDR1 is SNHLY and CDR2 is FYNNEI in the germline V gene. Here the CDR3 DNA reads TGTGCCAGCAGTGAATTCAGGGGGCGATTTTTGAGTACTGAAGCTTTCTTT. Translating gives CASSEFRGRFLSTEAFF.

J is TRBJ1-5 and V is TRBV12-5; 8 bases are a match to TRBD1. The CDR3 sequence is 16 residues long. Germline CDR1 is LGHNT and CDR2 is FRNRAP. Germline trimming cut 5 bases from V and 7 bases from J; bases unmatched to any gene: 13. The CDR3 protein is CASGGDLGQGPQPQHF. The CDR3 nucleotides read TGTGCTAGTGGTGGGGACCTTGGACAGGGCCCCCAGCCCCAGCATTTT.

J is TRBJ2-4 and V is TRBV4-1; the D gene is possibly TRBD1 (6 bases). CDR1 and CDR2 from the germline V gene are MGHRA and YSYEKL. V lost 5 bases and J 5 bases, leaving 16 bases between the germline ends. The CDR3 has 15 residues. The CDR3 is CASSEVDRTENIQYF. Here the CDR3 DNA reads TGCGCCAGCAGCGAGGTAGACAGGACGGAAAACATTCAGTACTTC.

V usage is TRBV28 and J usage is TRBJ1-2, with 8 bases identical to TRBD1. From germline, CDR1 is MDHEN and CDR2 SYDVKM. The CDR3 has 16 residues. J gave up 6 bases and V 3 bases, and 12 bases lay outside the gene matches. The CDR3 sequence is CASSFSLGQGGDGYTF. The CDR3 nucleotides are TGTGCCAGCAGTTTCAGCCTTGGACAGGGAGGGGATGGCTACACCTTC.

The chain has TRBV5-8 and TRBJ2-5; 7 nucleotides agree with TRBD1. The length of the CDR3 is 14 residues. The germline gives CDR1 SGHTS, CDR2 YDEGEE. V trimming: 4 bases; J trimming: 1 base; junction bases outside the gene matches: 4. The CDR3, as DNA: TGTGCCAGCAGCCCCGGGACAGCCCAAGAGACCCAGTACTTC. This translates into CASSPGTAQETQYF.

The V gene is TRBV29-1, the J gene TRBJ1-1, with 8 bases that match TRBD1. V trimming: 6 bases; J trimming: 6 bases; junction bases outside the gene matches: 12. The germline gives CDR1 SQVTM, CDR2 ANQGSEA. This CDR3 is 14 amino acids long. CDR3 protein: CSVTPGAGGPEAFF. The DNA for the CDR3 is TGCAGCGTGACACCCGGAGCAGGGGGCCCTGAAGCTTTCTTT.

This clone has only a few counts. The gene calls are TRBV5-1 and TRBJ1-5; TRBD1 might be the D (6 bases). Trimming pared 0 bases from V and 5 bases from J, leaving 9 bases between. The CDR3 is 14 residues long. CDR1 and CDR2 from the germline V gene are SGHRS and YFSETQ. CDR3 in DNA: TGCGCCAGCAGCTTGGAGGGGGTAGATCAGCCCCAGCATTTT. Residues: CASSLEGVDQPQHF.

This clone appeared once. The rearrangement links TRBV5-6 to TRBJ2-5; 9 bases agree with TRBD1. V shed 1 base and J 5 bases; nucleotides not matched to a gene: 9. The CDR3 length is 16 residues. Per germline, CDR1 SGHDT and CDR2 YYEEEE. As DNA, the CDR3 is TGTGCCAGCAGCTTGCCGGGGGACAGGGTTAGGGAGACCCAGTACTTC. Translation gives CASSLPGDRVRETQYF.

V is TRBV7-2 and J is TRBJ2-4; 15 nucleotides match TRBD2. V was pared by 3 bases and J by 6 bases, with 6 bases of the junction left unmatched. Germline V lookup: CDR1 SGHTA, CDR2 FQGNSA. The CDR3 has 17 amino acids. The CDR3 DNA sequence: TGTGCCAGCAGCTTGCCGGGACTAGCGGGAGGAGGAAACATTCAGTACTTC. As protein: CASSLPGLAGGGNIQYF.

V usage is TRBV7-9 and J usage is TRBJ2-7, with 8 bases that match TRBD1. The V and J ends lost 0 bases and 2 bases, in that order; junction bases with no gene match: 6. Germline V lookup: CDR1 SEHNR, CDR2 FQNEAQ (reference sequence). The CDR3 totals 16 residues. CDR3 DNA sequence: TGTGCCAGCAGCTTAGCGTCCGGACAGGGAACCTACGAGCAGTACTTC. As protein: CASSLASGQGTYEQYF.

This chain joins TRBV6-2 or TRBV6-3 and TRBJ2-7; TRBD2 might be the D (5 bases). The CDR3 loop spans 17 amino acids. Trimming left V 0 bases short and J 6 bases short, with 21 bases between. Per germline, CDR1 MNHEY and CDR2 SVGEGT. DNA of the CDR3: TGTGCCAGCAGTTACTCCACAAGAGGGATGGCTGTGGGCGAGCAGTACTTC. Translating gives CASSYSTRGMAVGEQYF.

This clone was recorded a few times. The chain has TRBV2 and TRBJ1-1, with 11 bases that match TRBD1. Looked up from germline, CDR1 is SNHLY and CDR2 is FYNNEI. CDR3 length equals 17 residues. The J segment lost 5 bases and the V segment lost 7 bases, leaving 15 bases of the junction unmatched. The CDR3 nucleotides are TGTGCCAGCACTTTGGGACAGGGGGTGCCGGGCAGGACTGAAGCTTTCTTT. Protein: CASTLGQGVPGRTEAFF. The full variable domain, with the rest looked up from reference TRBV2 and TRBJ1-1, is EPEVTQTPSHQVTQMGQEVILRCVPISNHLYFYWYRQILGQKVEFLVSFYNNEISEKSEIFDDQFSVERPDGSNFTLKIRSTKLEDSAMYFCASTLGQGVPGRTEAFFGQGTRLTVV.